This T cell receptor beta chain was recorded in a study of T cell clonotyping in hematopoietic cell transplantation (dated by TCRdb to the early 2020s). For context, the study as a whole: In the study, around 130 blood samples were gathered from under 45 consecutive transplant recipients and their related donors. Recruitment of patients ran from 2015 to January 2017, and follow-up continued until late 2020 or until death.

About this clone itself: The antigen this receptor binds is unknown. No base qualities exist here, and no much larger clone lies one base off it.

With the immunoSEQ assay, which is a bias-controlled multiplex PCR relying on V- and J-specific primers, TCR beta CDR3 regions were amplified from genomic DNA. In a second PCR step, the CDR3 amplicons were tagged with a proprietary barcode plus Illumina adapter sequences. An Illumina MiSeq instrument was used to sequence the CDR3 libraries. As for the original processing: Export and quality control were performed with immunoSEQ Analyzer 3.0, and downstream analyses were performed with R Bioconductor and Immunarch. Only productive rearrangements in the normalized downsampled data set went into calculating the repertoire metrics. In the normalized cohort, clonotypes with more than 5 templates were defined as pathologically expanded. The Inverse Simpson Index served as the measure of repertoire diversity. To capture all clonotypes, CMV-specificity analyses were performed on the non-normalized data set. This is the immuneACCESS table as TCRdb keeps it, with only in-frame sequences that have V and J called. A part of the clones is gone; compared with another copy, unresolved V genes explain less than half, and the rest is unexplained. D and trimming were read from the DNA, whereas the V and J calls and clone size are those reported in that table. This sample is represented by 5,300 or so clones; roughly 29% of them were singletons. The ten largest clones capture roughly an eighth of the sample.

Beyond this particular receptor, the publication reports: The sample size was limited and the cells went unsorted, which meant the CD4 and CD8 repertoire contributions could not be told apart. Donor and pretransplant recipient Inverse Simpson Index values predicted broader posttransplant TCR repertoire diversity. Recipient repertoires showed only a small fraction of overlap with donor repertoires, and over 97% appeared de novo at the given depth. After transplant, TCR diversity in recipients dropped, and pathologically expanded clonotypes climbed progressively between day 30 and day 180.

Unmatched junction bases come to 4, with V trimmed by 0 bases and J by 0 bases. The CDR3 spans 18 residues, from the cysteine through the phenylalanine. Only the CDR3 DNA stays, 54 bases, in frame from base 1. From the germline V gene, CDR1 is MGHRA and CDR2 is YSYEKL. In light of the paper, this sample's time point label describes: 180 days after allo-HCT. Blood from recipients was drawn roughly 28 days before transplant, then again at days 30, 100 and 180 after transplant. Using Nuclei Lysis Solution, genomic DNA was extracted from unfractionated peripheral blood mononuclear cells that were either fresh or cryopreserved.

Here the chain combines TRBV4-1 and TRBJ1-6, with 8 junctional bases fitting TRBD1. The sequence derives from a male patient aged 40 to 55 who had an allogeneic stem cell transplant from an unrelated donor, so the T cells may come from the graft donor. Some clones in this sample may be carry-over from other donors' samples. This specimen was peripheral blood mononuclear cells, taken 180 days after allogeneic stem cell transplant. DNA sequence: TGCGCCAGCAGCCAAGAACGGACAGGGAGCTCCTATAATTCACCCCTCCACTTT. It translates as CASSQERTGSSYNSPLHF.